These 3 T cell receptor beta chains originate from one sample sequenced in a study of cytomegalovirus exposure and HLA in healthy donors. The PCR was carried out with 60 Vbeta primers and 13 Jbeta primers. The repertoire was sequenced with immunoSEQ multiplex PCR; TCRdb's copy has only in-frame clones and lacks some. The table has about 150,000 clones, 80% seen once. The material sequenced was PBMCs. The source of these receptors is a young man in good health and CMV-seropositive.

The chain couples TRBV27 to TRBJ2-3; 13 bases align to TRBD2. The CDR3 has 16 residues. Germline V gives CDR1 MNHEY, CDR2 SMNVEV (reference sequence). V lost 6 bases and J lost 4; bases outside the gene matches: 7. CDR3 sequence reads: CASSQRLAGGADTQYF. The CDR3 nucleotides read TGTGCCAGCAGCCAGAGACTAGCGGGAGGCGCAGATACGCAGTATTTT.

This clone occurred once. This sequence joins TRBV10-3 and TRBJ1-5; no clear D. The ends were cut back, 2 bases at V and 2 bases at J, with 4 bases in the middle. The CDR3 covers 13 residues. CDR1 is ENHRY and CDR2 is SYGVKD in the germline V gene. CDR3 nucleotides: TGTGCCATCAGTGAGGCAGGCAATCAGCCCCAGCATTTT. It yields the protein CAISEAGNQPQHF.

About this clone: Germline and junction disagree at one end, which may indicate a read error. The chain joins TRBV7-7 to TRBJ2-5, with D tentatively TRBD1 (5 bases). The CDR3 has 14 amino acids. The germline V gene has CDR1 SSHAT and CDR2 FNYEAQ (reference sequence). CDR3 sequence (DNA): TGTGCTAGCAGCTTAACCAGGGATTCAGAGACCCAGTACTTC. It encodes CASSLTRDSETQYF.